The source of this TCR beta chain is a study of breast tumors, draining lymph nodes, adjacent tissues. Findings and caveats of the study: Data only fit, rather than demonstrated, lymph node origin of most tumor T cells.

Concerning this clonotype itself: Its specificity is not known.

The germline V gene encodes CDR1 MNHEY and CDR2 SMNVEV (reference sequence). The CDR3 spans 14 residues. Samples came from axillary lymph nodes draining the breast cancer. MiXCR was run by TCRdb on the multiplex PCR reads, yielding one entry per CDR3 protein. The table includes some 250,000 distinct CDR3 sequences, under 40% detected once. This TCR came from a female donor with breast cancer. Some clones in this sample may be carry-over from other donors' samples. This chain links TRBV27 with TRBJ2-7; TRBD1 aligns across 8 bases. TRBJ2-1 matches the DNA end more closely, so the J call is doubtful. Sequencing was performed on axillary lymph node tissue. The chain's CDR3 is CASSSGGPYNEQFF. In DNA, the CDR3 is TGTGCCAGCAGCTCAGGGGGCCCTTACAATGAGCAGTTCTTC.